Described below is a single T cell receptor beta chain sequence and its context. In germline, CDR1 is SEHNR, CDR2 FQNEAQ (reference sequence). Trimming removed 5 bases at V and 7 bases at J, with 12 bases between. The CDR3 loop spans 14 amino acids. This record belongs to a study of cytomegalovirus exposure and HLA in healthy donors. PCR used 60 Vbeta primers and 13 Jbeta primers. This table comes from immunoSEQ multiplex PCR, and its TCRdb copy is limited to in-frame clones, with some not included. Here the sample spans about 110,000 clones, approximately 80% being singletons. Material for sequencing was PBMCs. The clonotype comes from a human donor in good health. The chain has TRBV7-9 and TRBJ1-6; possible D gene TRBD1, 6 bases. The CDR3 spells CASSQGNRNSPLHF. In DNA form, the CDR3 reads TGTGCCAGCAGCCAGGGGAATCGGAATTCACCCCTCCACTTT.